This TCR beta chain was retrieved from a study of cytomegalovirus exposure and HLA in healthy donors. Points from the study as a whole: There were some V segments, including TRBV6-2 and TRBV6-3, excluded as indistinguishable.

To note about this clone: As yet, its antigen is unknown.

The PCR contained 60 Vbeta and 13 Jbeta primers. Here immunoSEQ multiplex PCR was the method, and the copy in TCRdb shows in-frame clones only, minus some. This table has approximately 140,000 clones, around 60% appearing once. The germline CDR1 and CDR2 sequences are SNHLY and FYNNEI. This CDR3 has 14 amino acids. Trimming took off 8 bases at V and 3 bases at J, with 14 bases between the two ends. Sequencing was done on a sample of PBMCs. The clonotype comes from a woman in her sixties in good health and CMV-seropositive. The gene calls are TRBV2 and TRBJ1-5; D may be TRBD1 (5 bases). The CDR3 DNA sequence: TGTGCCAGCGGGAGGAGGGGTAACAATCAGCCCCAGCATTTT. Residues: CASGRRGNNQPQHF. Together with reference TRBV2 and TRBJ1-5, the CDR3 gives the full variable domain: EPEVTQTPSHQVTQMGQEVILRCVPISNHLYFYWYRQILGQKVEFLVSFYNNEISEKSEIFDDQFSVERPDGSNFTLKIRSTKLEDSAMYFCASGRRGNNQPQHFGDGTRLSIL.